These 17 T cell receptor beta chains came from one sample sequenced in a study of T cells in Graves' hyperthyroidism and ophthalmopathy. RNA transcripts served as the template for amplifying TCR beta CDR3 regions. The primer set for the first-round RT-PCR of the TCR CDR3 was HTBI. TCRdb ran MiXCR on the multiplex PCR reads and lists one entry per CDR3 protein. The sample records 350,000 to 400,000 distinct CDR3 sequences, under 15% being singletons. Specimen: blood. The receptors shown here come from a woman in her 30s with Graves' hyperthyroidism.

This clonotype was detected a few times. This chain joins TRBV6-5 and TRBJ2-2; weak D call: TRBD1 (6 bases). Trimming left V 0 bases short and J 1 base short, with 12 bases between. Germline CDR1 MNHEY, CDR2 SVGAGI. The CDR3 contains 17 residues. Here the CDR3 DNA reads TGTGCCAGCAGTTACTCCTCCGGGACACAGAACACCGGGGAGCTGTTTTTT. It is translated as CASSYSSGTQNTGELFF.

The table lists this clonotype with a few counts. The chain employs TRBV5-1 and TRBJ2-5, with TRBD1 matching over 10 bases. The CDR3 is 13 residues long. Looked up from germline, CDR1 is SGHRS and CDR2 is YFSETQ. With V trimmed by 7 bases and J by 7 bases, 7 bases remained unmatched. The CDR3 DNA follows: TGCGCCAGCGAGGGACAGGGGAAGGGGACCCAGTACTTC. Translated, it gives CASEGQGKGTQYF.

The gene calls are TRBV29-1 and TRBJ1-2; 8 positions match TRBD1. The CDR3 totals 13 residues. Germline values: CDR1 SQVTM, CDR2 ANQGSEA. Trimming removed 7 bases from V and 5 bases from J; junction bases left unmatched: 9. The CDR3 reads CSARTGLWYGYTF. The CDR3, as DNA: TGCAGCGCGCGGACAGGGCTCTGGTATGGCTACACCTTC.

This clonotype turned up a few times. CDR3 coding DNA: TGTGCCAGTAGTACGGGGTTTCAAGACTATGGCTACACCTTC. Amino acid sequence: CASSTGFQDYGYTF. The rearrangement uses TRBV19 and TRBJ1-2; unclear D gene. The CDR3 contains 14 residues. V was shortened by 4 bases and J by 3 bases, with 12 bases between the two germline ends. Germline CDR1 and CDR2: LNHDA and SQIVND (reference sequence).

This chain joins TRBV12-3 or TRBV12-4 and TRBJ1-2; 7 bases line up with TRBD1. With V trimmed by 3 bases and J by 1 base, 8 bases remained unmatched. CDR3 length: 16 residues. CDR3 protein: CASSFYEGAINYGYTF. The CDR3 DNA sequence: TGTGCCAGCAGTTTTTATGAGGGGGCGATTAACTATGGCTACACCTTC.

CDR3 coding DNA: TGTGCCAGCAGCGTCGGACCTACAGATACGCAGTATTTT. It translates to CASSVGPTDTQYF. The chain couples TRBV11-2 to TRBJ2-3; no clear D. Looked up from germline, CDR1 is SGHAT and CDR2 is FQNNGV. Trimming took 5 bases from V and 3 from J, leaving 9 bases between them. This CDR3 is 13 amino acids long.

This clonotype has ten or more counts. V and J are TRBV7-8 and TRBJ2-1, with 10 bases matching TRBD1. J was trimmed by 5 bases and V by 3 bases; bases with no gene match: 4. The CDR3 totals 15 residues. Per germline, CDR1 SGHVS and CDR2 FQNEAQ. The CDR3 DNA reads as TGTGCCAGCAGCTTCCGGGACAGGGGAAACAATGAGCAGTTCTTC. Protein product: CASSFRDRGNNEQFF.

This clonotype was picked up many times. CDR3 nucleotides: TGTGCCAGCAGTGGCGGACTAGCGGGGGGGAATGAGCAGTTCTTC. Encoded protein: CASSGGLAGGNEQFF. The gene calls are TRBV6-1 and TRBJ2-1; 15 bases match TRBD2. CDR3 length: 15 amino acids. The ends lost 4 bases at V and 7 bases at J; junction bases unmatched: 2. The germline V gene encodes CDR1 MNHNS and CDR2 SASEGT.

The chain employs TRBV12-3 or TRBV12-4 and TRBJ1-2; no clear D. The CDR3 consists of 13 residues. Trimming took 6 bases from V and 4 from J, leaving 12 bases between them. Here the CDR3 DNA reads TGTGCCAGCAGCCCGTACGGGCCCTATGGCTACACCTTC. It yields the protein CASSPYGPYGYTF.

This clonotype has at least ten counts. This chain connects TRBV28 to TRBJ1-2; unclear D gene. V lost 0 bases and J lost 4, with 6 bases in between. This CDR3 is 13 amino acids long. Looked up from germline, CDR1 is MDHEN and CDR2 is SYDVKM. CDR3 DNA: TGTGCCAGCAGTTTATGGCAGAGCTATGGCTACACCTTC. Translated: CASSLWQSYGYTF.

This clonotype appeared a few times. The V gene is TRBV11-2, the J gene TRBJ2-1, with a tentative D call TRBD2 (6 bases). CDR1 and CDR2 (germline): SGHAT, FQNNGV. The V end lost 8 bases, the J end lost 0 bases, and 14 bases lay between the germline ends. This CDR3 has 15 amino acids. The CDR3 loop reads CASRRIGSSYNEQFF. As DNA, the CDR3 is TGTGCCAGCCGCCGGATCGGGAGCTCCTACAATGAGCAGTTCTTC.

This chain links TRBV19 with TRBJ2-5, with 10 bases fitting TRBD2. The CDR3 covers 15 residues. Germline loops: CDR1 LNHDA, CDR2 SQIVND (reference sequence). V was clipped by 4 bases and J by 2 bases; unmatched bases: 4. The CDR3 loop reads CASSRWTSGQETQYF. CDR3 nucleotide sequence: TGTGCCAGTAGTAGATGGACTAGCGGACAAGAGACCCAGTACTTC.

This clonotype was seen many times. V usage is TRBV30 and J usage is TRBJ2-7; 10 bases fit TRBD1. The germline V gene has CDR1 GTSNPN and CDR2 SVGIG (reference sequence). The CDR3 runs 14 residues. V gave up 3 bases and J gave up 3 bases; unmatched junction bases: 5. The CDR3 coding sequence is TGTGCCTGGAGCGCCGGGACAGGGGACTACGAGCAGTACTTC. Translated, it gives CAWSAGTGDYEQYF.

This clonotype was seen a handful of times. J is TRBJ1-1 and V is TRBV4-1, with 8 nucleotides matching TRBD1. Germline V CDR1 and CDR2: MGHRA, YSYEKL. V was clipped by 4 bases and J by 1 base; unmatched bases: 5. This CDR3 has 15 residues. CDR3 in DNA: TGCGCCAGCAGCCTCGGGACAGGACAGAACACTGAAGCTTTCTTT. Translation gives CASSLGTGQNTEAFF.

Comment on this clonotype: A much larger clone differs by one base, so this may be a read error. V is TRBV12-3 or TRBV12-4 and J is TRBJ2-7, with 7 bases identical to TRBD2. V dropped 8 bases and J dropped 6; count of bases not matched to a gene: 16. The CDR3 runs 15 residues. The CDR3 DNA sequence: TGTGCCAGCTCACCGACTCGGGGGGTTTCTTCCGAGCAGTACTTC. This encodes CASSPTRGVSSEQYF.

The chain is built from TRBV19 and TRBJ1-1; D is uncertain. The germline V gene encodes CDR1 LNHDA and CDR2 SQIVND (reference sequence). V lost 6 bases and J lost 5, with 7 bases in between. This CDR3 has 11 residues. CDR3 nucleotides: TGTGCCAGTAGGGGTTGGACTGAAGCTTTCTTT. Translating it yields CASRGWTEAFF. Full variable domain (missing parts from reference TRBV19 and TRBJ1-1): DGGITQSPKYLFRKEGQNVTLSCEQNLNHDAMYWYRQDPGQGLRLIYYSQIVNDFQKGDIAEGYSVSREKKESFPLTVTSAQKNPTAFYLCASRGWTEAFFGQGTRLTVV.

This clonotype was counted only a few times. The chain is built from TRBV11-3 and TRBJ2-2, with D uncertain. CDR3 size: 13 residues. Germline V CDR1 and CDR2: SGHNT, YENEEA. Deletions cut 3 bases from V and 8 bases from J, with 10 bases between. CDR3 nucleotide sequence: TGTGCCAGCAGCTTTCAAGGAAGGGGGGAGCTGTTTTTT. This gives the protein CASSFQGRGELFF.